The text below deals with one T cell receptor (beta chain). Its matching antigen is unknown. TCRdb re-called the reads with MiXCR, one entry per CDR3 protein. The sample consists of 200,000 or so distinct CDR3 sequences, about 20% of them appearing once. The CDR3 is made up of 15 amino acids. Germline assignment: CDR1 LNHDA and CDR2 SQIVND (reference sequence). V dropped 7 bases and J dropped 6; count of bases not matched to a gene: 10. This sample is part of a study of T cell repertoires in cytomegalovirus infection. Looking at the study overall: Public signatures in TCR beta pointed to CMV infection and matching HLA type.

Findings and limits, study-wide: CMV carriers having the relevant HLA were flagged by cumulative public TCR beta family frequency.

Sample: PBMCs. This chain uses TRBV19 with TRBJ1-5; 9 positions agree with TRBD1. The TCR originated in a human donor in good health (CMV status not recorded). Some clones in this sample may be carry-over from other donors' samples. The CDR3 spells CASTPGQGFAQPQHF. The CDR3 DNA follows: TGTGCCAGTACCCCGGGACAGGGCTTTGCTCAGCCCCAGCATTTT. The whole variable domain, filled in from reference TRBV19 and TRBJ1-5, reads DGGITQSPKYLFRKEGQNVTLSCEQNLNHDAMYWYRQDPGQGLRLIYYSQIVNDFQKGDIAEGYSVSREKKESFPLTVTSAQKNPTAFYLCASTPGQGFAQPQHFGDGTRLSIL.